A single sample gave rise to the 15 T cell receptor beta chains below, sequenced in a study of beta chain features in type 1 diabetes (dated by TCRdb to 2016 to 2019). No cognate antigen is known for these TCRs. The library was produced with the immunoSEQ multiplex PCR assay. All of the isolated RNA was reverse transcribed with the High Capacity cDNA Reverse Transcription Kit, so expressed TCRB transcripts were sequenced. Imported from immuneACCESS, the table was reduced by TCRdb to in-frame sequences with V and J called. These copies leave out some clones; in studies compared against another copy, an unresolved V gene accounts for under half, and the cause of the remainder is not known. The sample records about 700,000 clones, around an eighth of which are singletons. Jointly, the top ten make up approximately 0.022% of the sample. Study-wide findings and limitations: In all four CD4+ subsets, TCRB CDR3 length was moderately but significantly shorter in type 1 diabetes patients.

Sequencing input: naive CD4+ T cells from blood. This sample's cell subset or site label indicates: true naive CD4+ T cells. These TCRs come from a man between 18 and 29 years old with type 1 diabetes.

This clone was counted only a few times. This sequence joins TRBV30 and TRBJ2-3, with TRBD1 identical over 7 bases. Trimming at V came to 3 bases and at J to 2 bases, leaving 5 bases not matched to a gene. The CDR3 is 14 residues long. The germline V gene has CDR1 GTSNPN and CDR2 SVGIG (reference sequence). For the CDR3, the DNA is TGTGCCTGGAGGACAACAGGGGCCACAGATACGCAGTATTTT. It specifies CAWRTTGATDTQYF. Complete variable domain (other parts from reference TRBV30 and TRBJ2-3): SQTIHQWPATLVQPVGSPLSLECTVEGTSNPNLYWYRQAAGRGLQLLFYSVGIGQISSEVPQNLSASRPQDRQFILSSKKLLLSDSGFYLCAWRTTGATDTQYFGPGTRLTVL.

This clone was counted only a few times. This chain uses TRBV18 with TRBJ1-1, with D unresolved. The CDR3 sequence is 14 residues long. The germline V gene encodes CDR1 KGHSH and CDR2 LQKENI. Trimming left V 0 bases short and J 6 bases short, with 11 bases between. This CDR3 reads CASSPPTLEAEAFF. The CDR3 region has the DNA TGTGCCAGCTCACCACCTACGTTGGAAGCTGAAGCTTTCTTT.

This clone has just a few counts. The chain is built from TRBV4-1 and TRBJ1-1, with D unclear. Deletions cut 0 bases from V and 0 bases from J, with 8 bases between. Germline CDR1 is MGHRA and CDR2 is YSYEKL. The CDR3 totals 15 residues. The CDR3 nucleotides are TGCGCCAGCAGCCAAGAAAATTTGTTGAACACTGAAGCTTTCTTT. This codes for CASSQENLLNTEAFF.

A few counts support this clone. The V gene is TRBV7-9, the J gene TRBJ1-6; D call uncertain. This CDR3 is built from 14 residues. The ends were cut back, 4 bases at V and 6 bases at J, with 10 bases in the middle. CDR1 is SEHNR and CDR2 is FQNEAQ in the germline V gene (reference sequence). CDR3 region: CASSYPQFNSPLHF. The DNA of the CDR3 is TGTGCCAGCAGCTATCCCCAATTTAATTCACCCCTCCACTTT.

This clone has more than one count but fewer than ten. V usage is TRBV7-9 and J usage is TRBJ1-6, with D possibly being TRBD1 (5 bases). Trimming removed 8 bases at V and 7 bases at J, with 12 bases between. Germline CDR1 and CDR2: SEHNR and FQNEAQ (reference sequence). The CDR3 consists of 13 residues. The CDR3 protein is CASGGTVNSPLHF. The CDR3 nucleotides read TGTGCCAGCGGCGGGACCGTCAATTCACCCCTCCACTTT.

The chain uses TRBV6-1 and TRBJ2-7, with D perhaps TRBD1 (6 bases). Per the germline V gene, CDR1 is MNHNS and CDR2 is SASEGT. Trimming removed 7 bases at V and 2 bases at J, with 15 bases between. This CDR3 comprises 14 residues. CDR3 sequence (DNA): TGTGCCAGCACAGGAACAGGGAGCCCCTACGAGCAGTACTTC. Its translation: CASTGTGSPYEQYF.

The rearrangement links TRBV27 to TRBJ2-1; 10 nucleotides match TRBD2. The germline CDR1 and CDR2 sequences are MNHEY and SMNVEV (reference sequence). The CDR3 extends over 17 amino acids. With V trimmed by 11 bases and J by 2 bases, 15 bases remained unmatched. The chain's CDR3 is CASARMGLAGAYNEQFF. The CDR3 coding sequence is TGTGCCTCGGCAAGGATGGGGCTAGCGGGGGCCTACAATGAGCAGTTCTTC.

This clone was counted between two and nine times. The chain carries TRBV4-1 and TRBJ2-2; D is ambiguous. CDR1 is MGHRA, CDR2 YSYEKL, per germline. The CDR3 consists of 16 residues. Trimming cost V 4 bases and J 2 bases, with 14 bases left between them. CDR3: CASSPVTPQNTGELFF. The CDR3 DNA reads TGCGCCAGCAGCCCCGTCACACCTCAAAACACCGGGGAGCTGTTTTTT.

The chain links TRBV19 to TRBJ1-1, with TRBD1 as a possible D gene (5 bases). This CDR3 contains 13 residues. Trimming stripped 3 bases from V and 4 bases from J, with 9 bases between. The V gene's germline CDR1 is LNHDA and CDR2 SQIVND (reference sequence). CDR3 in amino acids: CASSMEGSTEAFF. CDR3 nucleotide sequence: TGTGCCAGTAGTATGGAGGGGAGCACTGAAGCTTTCTTT.

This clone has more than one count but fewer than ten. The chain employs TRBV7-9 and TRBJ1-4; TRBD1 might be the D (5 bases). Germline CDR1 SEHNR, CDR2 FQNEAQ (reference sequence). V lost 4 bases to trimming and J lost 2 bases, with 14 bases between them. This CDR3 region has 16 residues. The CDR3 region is CASSSAGRGTNEKLFF. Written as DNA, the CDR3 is TGTGCCAGCAGCTCCGCGGGGCGTGGGACTAATGAAAAACTGTTTTTT.

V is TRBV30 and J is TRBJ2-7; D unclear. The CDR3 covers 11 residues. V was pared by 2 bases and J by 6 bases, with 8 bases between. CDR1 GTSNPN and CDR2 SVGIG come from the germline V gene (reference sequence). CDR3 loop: CAWSPASEQYF. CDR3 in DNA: TGTGCCTGGAGTCCCGCAAGCGAGCAGTACTTC.

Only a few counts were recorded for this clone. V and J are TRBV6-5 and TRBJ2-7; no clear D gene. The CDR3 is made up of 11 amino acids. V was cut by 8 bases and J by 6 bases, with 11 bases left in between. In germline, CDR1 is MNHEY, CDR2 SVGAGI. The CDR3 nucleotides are TGTGCCAGCGGGCTCCAATCCGAGCAGTACTTC. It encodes CASGLQSEQYF.

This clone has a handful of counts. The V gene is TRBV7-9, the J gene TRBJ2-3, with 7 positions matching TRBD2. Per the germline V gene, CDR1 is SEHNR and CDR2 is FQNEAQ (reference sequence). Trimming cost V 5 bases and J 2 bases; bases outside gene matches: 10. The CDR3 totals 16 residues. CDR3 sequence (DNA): TGTGCCAGCAGCCCATGGCGGGACTACTCCACAGATACGCAGTATTTT. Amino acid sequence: CASSPWRDYSTDTQYF.

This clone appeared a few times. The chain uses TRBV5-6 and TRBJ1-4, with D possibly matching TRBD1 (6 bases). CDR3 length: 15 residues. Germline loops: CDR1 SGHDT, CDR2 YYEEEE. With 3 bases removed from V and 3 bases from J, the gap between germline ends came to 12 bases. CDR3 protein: CASSSTTGANEKLFF. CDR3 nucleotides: TGTGCCAGCAGCTCGACGACAGGAGCTAATGAAAAACTGTTTTTT.

The CDR3 loop is CASSSSDLAQPQHF. DNA of the CDR3: TGTGCCAGCAGCTCCTCAGACCTGGCTCAGCCCCAGCATTTT. J is TRBJ1-5 and V is TRBV7-9; D remains unclear. The V gene lost 4 bases and the J gene lost 6 bases, with 13 bases spanning the gap. The CDR3 runs to 14 residues. Germline V gene sequence: CDR1 SEHNR, CDR2 FQNEAQ (reference sequence).